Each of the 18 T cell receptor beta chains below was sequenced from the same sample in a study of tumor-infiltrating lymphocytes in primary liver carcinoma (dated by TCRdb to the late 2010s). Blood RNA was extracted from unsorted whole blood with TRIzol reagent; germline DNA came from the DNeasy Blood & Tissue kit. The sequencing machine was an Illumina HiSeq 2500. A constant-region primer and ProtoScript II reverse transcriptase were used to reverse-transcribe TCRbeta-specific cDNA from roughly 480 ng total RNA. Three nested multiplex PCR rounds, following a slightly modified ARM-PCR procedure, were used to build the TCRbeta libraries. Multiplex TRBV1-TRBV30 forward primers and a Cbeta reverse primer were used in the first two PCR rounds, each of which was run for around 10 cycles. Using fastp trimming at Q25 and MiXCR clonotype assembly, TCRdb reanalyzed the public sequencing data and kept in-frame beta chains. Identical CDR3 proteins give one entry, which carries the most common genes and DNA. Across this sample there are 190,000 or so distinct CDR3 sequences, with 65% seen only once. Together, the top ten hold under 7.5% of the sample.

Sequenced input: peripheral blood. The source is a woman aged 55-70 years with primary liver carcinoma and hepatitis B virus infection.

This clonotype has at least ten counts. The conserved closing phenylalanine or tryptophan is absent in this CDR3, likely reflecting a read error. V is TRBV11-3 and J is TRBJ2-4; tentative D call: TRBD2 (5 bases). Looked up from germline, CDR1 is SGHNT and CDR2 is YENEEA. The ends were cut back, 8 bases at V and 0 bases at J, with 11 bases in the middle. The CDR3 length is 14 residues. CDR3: CASGLTLAKNIQYL. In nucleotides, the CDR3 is TGTGCCAGCGGACTTACCTTAGCCAAAAACATTCAGTACCTC.

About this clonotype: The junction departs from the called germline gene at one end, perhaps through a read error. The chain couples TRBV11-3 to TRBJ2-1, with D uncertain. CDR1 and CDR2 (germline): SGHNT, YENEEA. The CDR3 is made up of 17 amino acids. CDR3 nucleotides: TGTGACAGCAGTCCTTTGGGCGGCGTAAGCTCCTACAATGAGCAGTTCTTC. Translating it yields CDSSPLGGVSSYNEQFF.

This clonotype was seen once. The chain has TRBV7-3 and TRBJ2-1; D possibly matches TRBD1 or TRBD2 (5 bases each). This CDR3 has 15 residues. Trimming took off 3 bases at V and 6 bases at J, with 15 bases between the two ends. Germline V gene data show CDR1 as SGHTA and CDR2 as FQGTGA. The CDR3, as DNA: TGTGCCAGCAGCTTGGGGAGAGGGGTAGGCAATGAGCAGTTCTTC. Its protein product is CASSLGRGVGNEQFF.

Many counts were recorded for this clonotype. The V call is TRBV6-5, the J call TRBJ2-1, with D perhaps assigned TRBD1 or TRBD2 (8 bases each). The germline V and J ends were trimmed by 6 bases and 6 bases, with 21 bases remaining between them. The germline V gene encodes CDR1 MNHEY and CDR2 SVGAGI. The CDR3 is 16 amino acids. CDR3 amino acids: CASSPPQGAGGNEQFF. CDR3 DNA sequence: TGTGCCAGCAGCCCCCCCCAGGGGGCGGGGGGCAATGAGCAGTTCTTC.

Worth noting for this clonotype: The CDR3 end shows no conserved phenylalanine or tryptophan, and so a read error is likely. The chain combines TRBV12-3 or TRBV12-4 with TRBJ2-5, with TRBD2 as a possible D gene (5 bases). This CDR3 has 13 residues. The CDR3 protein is CDSSLSGGETQYL. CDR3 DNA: TGTGACAGCAGTTTATCTGGCGGGGAGACCCAGTACCTC.

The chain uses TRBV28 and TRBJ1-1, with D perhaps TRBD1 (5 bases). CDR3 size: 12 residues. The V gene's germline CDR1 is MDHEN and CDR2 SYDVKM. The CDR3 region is CTSSLQRGTAFF. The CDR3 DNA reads TGTACGAGCAGTTTGCAGCGAGGGACAGCTTTCTTT.

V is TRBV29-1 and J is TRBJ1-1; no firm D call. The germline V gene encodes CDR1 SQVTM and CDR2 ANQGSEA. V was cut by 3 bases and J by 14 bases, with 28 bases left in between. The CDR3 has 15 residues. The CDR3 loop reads CSVEYSPPRSPDAFF. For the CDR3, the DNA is TGCAGCGTTGAGTACAGTCCTCCCCGGTCCCCTGATGCCTTCTTT. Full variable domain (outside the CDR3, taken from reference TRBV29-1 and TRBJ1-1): SAVISQKPSRDICQRGTSLTIQCQVDSQVTMMFWYRQQPGQSLTLIATANQGSEATYESGFVIDKFPISRPNLTFSTLTVSNMSPEDSSIYLCSVEYSPPRSPDAFFGQGTRLTVV.

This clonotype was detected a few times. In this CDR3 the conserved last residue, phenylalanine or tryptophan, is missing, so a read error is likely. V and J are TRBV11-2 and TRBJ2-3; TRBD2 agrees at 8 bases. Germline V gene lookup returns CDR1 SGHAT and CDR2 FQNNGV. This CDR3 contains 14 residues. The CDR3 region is CASSPRTSTNTQYY. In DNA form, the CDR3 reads TGTGCCAGCAGCCCCAGGACTAGCACAAATACGCAGTATTAC.

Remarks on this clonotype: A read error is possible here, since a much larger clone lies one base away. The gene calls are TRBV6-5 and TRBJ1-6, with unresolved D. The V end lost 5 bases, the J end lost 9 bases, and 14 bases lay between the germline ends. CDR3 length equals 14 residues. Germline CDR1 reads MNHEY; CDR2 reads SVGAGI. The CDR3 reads CASSDQVIFSPLHF. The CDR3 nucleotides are TGTGCCAGCAGTGACCAGGTGATCTTTTCACCCCTCCACTTT.

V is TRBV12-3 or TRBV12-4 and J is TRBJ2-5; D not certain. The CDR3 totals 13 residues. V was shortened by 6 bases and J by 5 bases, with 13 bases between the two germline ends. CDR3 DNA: TGTGCCAGCAGCGACATCGGGTCGGAGACCCAGTACTTC. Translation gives CASSDIGSETQYF.

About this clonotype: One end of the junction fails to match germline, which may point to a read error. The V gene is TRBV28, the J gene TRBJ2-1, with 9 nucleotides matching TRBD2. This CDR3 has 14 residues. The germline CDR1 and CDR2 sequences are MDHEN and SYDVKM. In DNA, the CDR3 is TGTGTCAGCAGTTCTGGCGGGAGGGCTCATGAGCAGTTCTTC. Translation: CVSSSGGRAHEQFF.

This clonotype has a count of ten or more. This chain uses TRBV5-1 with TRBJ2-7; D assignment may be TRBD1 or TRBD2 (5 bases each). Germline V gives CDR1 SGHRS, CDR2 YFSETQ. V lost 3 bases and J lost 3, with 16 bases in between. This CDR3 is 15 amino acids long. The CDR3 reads CASSSGTMGYYEQYF. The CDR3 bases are TGCGCCAGCAGCTCCGGGACGATGGGGTACTACGAGCAGTACTTC.

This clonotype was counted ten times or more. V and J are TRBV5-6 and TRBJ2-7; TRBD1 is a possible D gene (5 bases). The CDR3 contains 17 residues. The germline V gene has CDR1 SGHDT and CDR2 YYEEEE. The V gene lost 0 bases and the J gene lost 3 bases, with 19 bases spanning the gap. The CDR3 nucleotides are TGTGCCAGCAGCTTGGCACGGACACCGGGTATAGTCTACGAGCAGTACTTC. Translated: CASSLARTPGIVYEQYF.

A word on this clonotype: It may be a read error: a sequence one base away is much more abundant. CDR3 sequence reads: CASKLVRTTNYEQYF. DNA for the CDR3: TGTGCCAGCAAGTTAGTGAGAACCACCAACTACGAGCAGTACTTC. The chain employs TRBV6-5 and TRBJ2-7; D is unresolved. V lost 7 bases, J lost 3 bases, and 19 bases lay in between. From germline, CDR1 is MNHEY and CDR2 SVGAGI. The CDR3 runs to 15 residues.

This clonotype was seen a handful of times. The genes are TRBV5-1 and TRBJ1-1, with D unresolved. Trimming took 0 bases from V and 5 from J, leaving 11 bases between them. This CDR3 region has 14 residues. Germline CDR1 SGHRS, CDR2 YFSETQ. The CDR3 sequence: CASSLAGRRTEAFF. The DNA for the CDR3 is TGCGCCAGCAGCTTGGCCGGCAGAAGGACTGAAGCTTTCTTT. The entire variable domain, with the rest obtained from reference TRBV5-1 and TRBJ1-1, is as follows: KAGVTQTPRYLIKTRGQQVTLSCSPISGHRSVSWYQQTPGQGLQFLFEYFSETQRNKGNFPGRFSGRQFSNSRSEMNVSTLELGDSALYLCASSLAGRRTEAFFGQGTRLTVV.

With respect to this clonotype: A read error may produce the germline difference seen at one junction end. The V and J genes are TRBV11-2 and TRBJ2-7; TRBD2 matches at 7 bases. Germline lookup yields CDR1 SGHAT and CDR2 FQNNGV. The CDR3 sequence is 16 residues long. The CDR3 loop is CASGLERGLTPYKQYF. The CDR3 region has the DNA TGTGCCAGCGGCTTAGAAAGGGGACTAACCCCCTACAAGCAGTACTTC.

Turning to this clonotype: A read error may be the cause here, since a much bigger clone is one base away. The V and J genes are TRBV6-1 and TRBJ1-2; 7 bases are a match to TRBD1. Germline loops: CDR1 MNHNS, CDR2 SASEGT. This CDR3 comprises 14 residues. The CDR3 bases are TGTGCCAGCAGTGAAAATGGACAGGACTATGCCTACACCTTC. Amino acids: CASSENGQDYAYTF.

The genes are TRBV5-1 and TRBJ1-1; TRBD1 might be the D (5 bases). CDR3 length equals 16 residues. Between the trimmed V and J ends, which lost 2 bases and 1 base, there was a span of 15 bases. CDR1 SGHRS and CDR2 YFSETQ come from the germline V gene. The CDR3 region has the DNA TGCGCCAGCAGCTTCACAAGGGGCGCCGGGAACACTGAAGCTTTCTTT. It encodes CASSFTRGAGNTEAFF.